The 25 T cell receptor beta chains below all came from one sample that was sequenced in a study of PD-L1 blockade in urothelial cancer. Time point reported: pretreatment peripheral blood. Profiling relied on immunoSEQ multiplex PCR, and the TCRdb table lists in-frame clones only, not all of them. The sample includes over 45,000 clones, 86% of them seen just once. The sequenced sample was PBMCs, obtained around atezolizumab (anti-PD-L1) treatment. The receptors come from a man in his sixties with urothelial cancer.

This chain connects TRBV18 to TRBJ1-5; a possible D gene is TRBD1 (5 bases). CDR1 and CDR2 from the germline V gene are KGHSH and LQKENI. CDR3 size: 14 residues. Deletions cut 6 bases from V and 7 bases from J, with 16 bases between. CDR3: CASSPEQVGQPQHF. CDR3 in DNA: TGTGCCAGCTCGCCTGAACAGGTGGGGCAGCCCCAGCATTTT.

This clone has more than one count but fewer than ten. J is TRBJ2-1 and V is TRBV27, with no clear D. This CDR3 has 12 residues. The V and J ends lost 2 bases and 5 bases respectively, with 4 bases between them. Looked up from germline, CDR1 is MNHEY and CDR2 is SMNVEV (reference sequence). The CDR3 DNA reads TGTGCCAGCAGTTTACAGAACAATGAGCAGTTCTTC. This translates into CASSLQNNEQFF.

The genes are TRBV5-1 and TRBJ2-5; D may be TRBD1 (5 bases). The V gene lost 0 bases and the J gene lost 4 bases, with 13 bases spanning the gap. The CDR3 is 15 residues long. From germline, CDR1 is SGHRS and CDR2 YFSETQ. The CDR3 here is CASSLAIPGPETQYF. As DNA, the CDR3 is TGCGCCAGCAGCTTGGCCATACCAGGGCCAGAGACCCAGTACTTC.

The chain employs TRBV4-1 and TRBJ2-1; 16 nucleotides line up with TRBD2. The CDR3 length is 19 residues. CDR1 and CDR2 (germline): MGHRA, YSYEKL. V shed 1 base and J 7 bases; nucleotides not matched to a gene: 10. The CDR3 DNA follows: TGCGCCAGCAGCCAAGGCCCGGGACTAGCGGGAGGGCCTTTGAATGAGCAGTTCTTC. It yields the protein CASSQGPGLAGGPLNEQFF.

The CDR3 coding sequence is TGTGCCTGGAGAGAGGCAGCCTCCTACGAGCAGTACTTC. As protein: CAWREAASYEQYF. The V and J genes are TRBV30 and TRBJ2-7; D is undetermined. This CDR3 is 13 amino acids long. Between the trimmed V and J ends, which lost 3 bases and 0 bases, there was a span of 9 bases. Germline lookup yields CDR1 GTSNPN and CDR2 SVGIG (reference sequence).

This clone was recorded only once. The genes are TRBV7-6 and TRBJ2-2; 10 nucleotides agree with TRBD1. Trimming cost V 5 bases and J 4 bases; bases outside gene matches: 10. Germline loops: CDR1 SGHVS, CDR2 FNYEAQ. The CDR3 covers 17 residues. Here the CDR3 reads CASSALPGQGTTGELFF. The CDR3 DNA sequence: TGTGCCAGCAGCGCGCTGCCGGGACAGGGGACCACCGGGGAGCTGTTTTTT.

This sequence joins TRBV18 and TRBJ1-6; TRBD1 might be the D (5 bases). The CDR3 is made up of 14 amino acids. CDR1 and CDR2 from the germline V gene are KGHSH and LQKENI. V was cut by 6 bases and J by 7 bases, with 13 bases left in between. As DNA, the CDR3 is TGTGCCAGCTCGGGGGGGTCGGACAATTCACCCCTCCACTTT. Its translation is CASSGGSDNSPLHF.

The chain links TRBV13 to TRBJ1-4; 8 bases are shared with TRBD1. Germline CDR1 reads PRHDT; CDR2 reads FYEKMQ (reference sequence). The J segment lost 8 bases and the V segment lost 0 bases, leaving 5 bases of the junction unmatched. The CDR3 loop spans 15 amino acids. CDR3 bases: TGTGCCAGCAGCTTAGGGGGGACAGGCGGCGAAAAACTGTTTTTT. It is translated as CASSLGGTGGEKLFF.

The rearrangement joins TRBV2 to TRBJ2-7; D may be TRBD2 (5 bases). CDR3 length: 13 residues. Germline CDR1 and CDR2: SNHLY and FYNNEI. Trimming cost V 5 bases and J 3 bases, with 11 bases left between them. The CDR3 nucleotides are TGTGCCAGCAGTTTCGGACGGGACTACGAGCAGTACTTC. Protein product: CASSFGRDYEQYF. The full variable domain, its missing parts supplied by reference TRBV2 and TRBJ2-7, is EPEVTQTPSHQVTQMGQEVILRCVPISNHLYFYWYRQILGQKVEFLVSFYNNEISEKSEIFDDQFSVERPDGSNFTLKIRSTKLEDSAMYFCASSFGRDYEQYFGPGTRLTVT.

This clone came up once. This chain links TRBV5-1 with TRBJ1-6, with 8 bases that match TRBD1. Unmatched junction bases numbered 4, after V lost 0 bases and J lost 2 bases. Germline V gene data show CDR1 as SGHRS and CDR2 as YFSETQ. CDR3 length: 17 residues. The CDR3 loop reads CASSLGDRRTYNSPLHF. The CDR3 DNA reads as TGCGCCAGCAGCTTGGGGGACAGGAGGACCTATAATTCACCCCTCCACTTT. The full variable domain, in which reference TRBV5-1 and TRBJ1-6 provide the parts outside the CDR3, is KAGVTQTPRYLIKTRGQQVTLSCSPISGHRSVSWYQQTPGQGLQFLFEYFSETQRNKGNFPGRFSGRQFSNSRSEMNVSTLELGDSALYLCASSLGDRRTYNSPLHFGNGTRLTVT.

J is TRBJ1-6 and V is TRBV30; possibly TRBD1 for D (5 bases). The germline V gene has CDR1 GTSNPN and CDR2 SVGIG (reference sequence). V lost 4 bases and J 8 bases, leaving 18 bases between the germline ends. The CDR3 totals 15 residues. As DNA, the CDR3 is TGTGCCTGGAATAGAGCGGGGCTGAATTATTCACCCCTCCACTTT. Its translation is CAWNRAGLNYSPLHF.

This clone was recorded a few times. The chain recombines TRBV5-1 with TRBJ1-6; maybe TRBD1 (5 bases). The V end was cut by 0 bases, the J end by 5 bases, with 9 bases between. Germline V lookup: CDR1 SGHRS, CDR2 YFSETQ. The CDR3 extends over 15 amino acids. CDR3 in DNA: TGCGCCAGCAGCTTGGTTGGAGGGGATAATTCACCCCTCCACTTT. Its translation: CASSLVGGDNSPLHF.

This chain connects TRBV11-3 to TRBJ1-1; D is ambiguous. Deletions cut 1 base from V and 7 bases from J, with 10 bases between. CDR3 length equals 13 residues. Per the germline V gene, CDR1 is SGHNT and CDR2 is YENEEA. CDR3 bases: TGTGCCAGCAGCTTAGGCGGGAAGTTTGAAGCTTTCTTT. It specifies CASSLGGKFEAFF. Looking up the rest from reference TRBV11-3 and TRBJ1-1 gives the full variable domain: EAGVVQSPRYKIIEKKQPVAFWCNPISGHNTLYWYLQNLGQGPELLIRYENEEAVDDSQLPKDRFSAERLKGVDSTLKIQPAELGDSAVYLCASSLGGKFEAFFGQGTRLTVV.

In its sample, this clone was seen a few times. CDR3 sequence: CASNPTSGRPSYNEQFF. DNA for the CDR3: TGTGCCAGTAACCCGACTAGCGGGAGACCCTCCTACAATGAGCAGTTCTTC. The chain joins TRBV19 to TRBJ2-1; TRBD2 matches at 12 bases. Germline assignment: CDR1 LNHDA and CDR2 SQIVND (reference sequence). CDR3 length: 17 residues. V lost 7 bases and J lost 0; bases outside the gene matches: 7.

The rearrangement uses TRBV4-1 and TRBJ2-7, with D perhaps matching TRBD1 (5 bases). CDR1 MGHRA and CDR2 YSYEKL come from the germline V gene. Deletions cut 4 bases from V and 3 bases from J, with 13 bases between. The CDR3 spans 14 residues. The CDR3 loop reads CASSPPGQGYEQYF. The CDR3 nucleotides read TGCGCCAGCAGCCCCCCTGGGCAGGGCTACGAGCAGTACTTC.

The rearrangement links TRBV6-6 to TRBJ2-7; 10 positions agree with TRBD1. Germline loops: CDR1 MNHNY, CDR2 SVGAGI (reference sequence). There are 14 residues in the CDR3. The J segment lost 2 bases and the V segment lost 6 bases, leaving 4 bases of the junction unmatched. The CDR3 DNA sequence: TGTGCCAGCAGCGGGGGACAGGGGACCTACGAGCAGTACTTC. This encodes CASSGGQGTYEQYF.

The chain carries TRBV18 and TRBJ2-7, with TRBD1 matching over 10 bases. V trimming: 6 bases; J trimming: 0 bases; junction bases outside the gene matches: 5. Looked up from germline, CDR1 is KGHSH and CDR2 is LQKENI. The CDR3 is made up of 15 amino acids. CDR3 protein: CASSGTGEFSYEQYF. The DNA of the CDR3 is TGTGCCAGCTCCGGGACAGGGGAGTTCTCCTACGAGCAGTACTTC.

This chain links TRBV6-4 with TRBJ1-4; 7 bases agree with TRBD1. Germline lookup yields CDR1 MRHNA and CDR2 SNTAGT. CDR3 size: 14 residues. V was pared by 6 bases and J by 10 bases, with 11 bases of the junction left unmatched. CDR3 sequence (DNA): TGTGCCAGCAGCCCCGACAGGGCAGAGGGAAAACTGTTTTTT. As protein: CASSPDRAEGKLFF.

Written as DNA, the CDR3 is TGCAGCGTTGACAGGGGGCAGAGCACTGAAGCTTTCTTT. Translating it yields CSVDRGQSTEAFF. The chain has TRBV29-1 and TRBJ1-1; 8 bases are shared with TRBD1. The V gene's germline CDR1 is SQVTM and CDR2 ANQGSEA. The ends lost 3 bases at V and 4 bases at J; junction bases unmatched: 4. This CDR3 contains 13 residues.

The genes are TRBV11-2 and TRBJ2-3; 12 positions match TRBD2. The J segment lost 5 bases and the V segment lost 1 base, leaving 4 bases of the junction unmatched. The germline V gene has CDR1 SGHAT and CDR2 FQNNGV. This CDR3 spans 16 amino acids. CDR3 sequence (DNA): TGTGCCAGCAGCTTAGCGACTAGCGGGAGTGTAGATACGCAGTATTTT. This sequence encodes CASSLATSGSVDTQYF.

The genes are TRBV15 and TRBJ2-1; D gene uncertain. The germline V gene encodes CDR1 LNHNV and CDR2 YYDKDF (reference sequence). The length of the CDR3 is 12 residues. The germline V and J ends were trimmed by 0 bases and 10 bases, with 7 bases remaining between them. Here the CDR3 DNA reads TGTGCCACCAGCAGAGAGGGCAGGGAGCAGTTCTTC. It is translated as CATSREGREQFF.

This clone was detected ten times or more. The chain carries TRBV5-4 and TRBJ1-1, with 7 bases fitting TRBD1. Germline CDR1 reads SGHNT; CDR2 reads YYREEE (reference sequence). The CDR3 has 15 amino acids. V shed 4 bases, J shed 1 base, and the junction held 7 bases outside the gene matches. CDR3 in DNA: TGTGCCAGCAGCGGTGGGACAGCTCCGAACACTGAAGCTTTCTTT. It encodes CASSGGTAPNTEAFF.

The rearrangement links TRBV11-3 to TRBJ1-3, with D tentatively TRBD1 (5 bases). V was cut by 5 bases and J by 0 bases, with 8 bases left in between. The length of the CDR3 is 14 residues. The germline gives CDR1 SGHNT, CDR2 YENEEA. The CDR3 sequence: CASSDRDSGNTIYF. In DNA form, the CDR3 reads TGTGCCAGCAGCGACAGAGACTCTGGAAACACCATATATTTT.

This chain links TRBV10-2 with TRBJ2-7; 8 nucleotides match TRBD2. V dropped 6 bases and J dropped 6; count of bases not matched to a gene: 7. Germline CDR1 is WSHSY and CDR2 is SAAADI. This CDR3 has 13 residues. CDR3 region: CASRATSAAEQYF. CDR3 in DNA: TGCGCCAGCAGGGCGACTAGCGCGGCCGAGCAGTACTTC.

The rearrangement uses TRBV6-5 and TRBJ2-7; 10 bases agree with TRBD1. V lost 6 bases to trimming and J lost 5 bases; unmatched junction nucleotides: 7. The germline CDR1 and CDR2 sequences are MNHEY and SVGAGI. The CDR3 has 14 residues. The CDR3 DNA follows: TGTGCCAGCAGACGGACAGGGGGTCTCCACGAGCAGTACTTC. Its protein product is CASRRTGGLHEQYF.